This T cell receptor beta chain comes out of a study of blood T cells in healthy people across ages. Notes on the study in general: Significant beta diversity loss was already apparent by age approximately 40, declining roughly linearly. Without sorted subsets, naive and antigen-experienced compartments could not be conclusively compared. It was found that TCR beta diversity correlated strongly with the percentage of naive T cells.

In terms of origin and age, donors were healthy Caucasian individuals from Russia aged roughly 6 to 95. This CDR3 is 12 amino acids long. The germline V gene has CDR1 MDHEN and CDR2 SYDVKM. A second PCR, run for roughly 7 to 12 cycles, used a sample-barcoded 5' primer plus a J-beta primer mix. TCRdb reprocessed the 5' RACE reads with MiXCR, giving one entry per CDR3 protein. The data hold more than 1,000,000 distinct CDR3 sequences, with roughly 24% observed a single time. Concerning this clonotype: What it binds is unknown.

The same data also went into a second study, on T cells of mothers and their children.

The sequencing sample was made of blood. This chain connects TRBV28 to TRBJ1-1; D is perhaps TRBD1 (5 bases). This sequence was found in a girl aged 2-15 years in good health. CDR3 region: CVTVVRGTEAFF. In DNA form, the CDR3 reads TGTGTCACCGTAGTGAGGGGAACTGAAGCTTTCTTT.